Each of the 25 T cell receptor beta chains below was sequenced from the same sample in a study of blood T cell repertoires in COVID-19. Measured with immunoSEQ multiplex PCR; TCRdb has only the in-frame clones, and not every one. Of 95,000 to 150,000 clones in the sample, over 65% were seen once. The sequencing input was peripheral blood. These receptors were taken from a woman aged 70 to 79 with acute or convalescent COVID-19.

This clone occurred once. The chain combines TRBV9 with TRBJ2-5; 8 nucleotides line up with TRBD1. Per germline, CDR1 SGDLS and CDR2 YYNGEE. V gave up 0 bases and J gave up 5 bases; unmatched junction bases: 6. This CDR3 region has 15 residues. CDR3 DNA sequence: TGTGCCAGCAGCGTAGCTGACAACAGGGGGGAGACCCAGTACTTC. Its translation is CASSVADNRGETQYF. The full variable domain, rest sourced from reference TRBV9 and TRBJ2-5, is DSGVTQTPKHLITATGQRVTLRCSPRSGDLSVYWYQQSLDQGLQFLIQYYNGEERAKGNILERFSAQQFPDLHSELNLSSLELGDSALYFCASSVADNRGETQYFGPGTRLLVL.

The chain links TRBV5-6 to TRBJ2-6; no clear D. Germline CDR1 reads SGHDT; CDR2 reads YYEEEE. The V and J ends lost 5 bases and 0 bases respectively, with 6 bases between them. The CDR3 runs to 14 residues. CDR3 in DNA: TGTGCCAGCAGATATTACTCTGGGGCCAACGTCCTGACTTTC. As protein: CASRYYSGANVLTF.

The rearrangement joins TRBV5-1 to TRBJ2-3; D call uncertain. CDR1 is SGHRS and CDR2 is YFSETQ in the germline V gene. Trimming left V 0 bases short and J 5 bases short, with 7 bases between. The CDR3 contains 13 residues. In DNA, the CDR3 is TGCGCCAGCAGCTTGGGGGCAGTAGATACGCAGTATTTT. Its protein product is CASSLGAVDTQYF.

This chain links TRBV7-9 with TRBJ2-7; TRBD1 is a possible D gene (7 bases). Trimming took off 5 bases at V and 3 bases at J, with 11 bases between the two ends. Germline V gives CDR1 SEHNR, CDR2 FQNEAQ (reference sequence). This CDR3 region has 13 residues. The CDR3 DNA reads TGTGCCAGCAGCCGCGGGACAGTCTACGAGCAGTACTTC. Translated: CASSRGTVYEQYF.

The V call is TRBV10-1, the J call TRBJ2-5; TRBD2 agrees at 7 bases. CDR1 is WNHNN and CDR2 is SYGVQD in the germline V gene (reference sequence). CDR3 length: 13 amino acids. With V trimmed by 4 bases and J by 3 bases, 2 bases remained unmatched. This chain's CDR3 is CASSAGLKETQYF. CDR3 bases: TGCGCCAGCAGTGCGGGACTAAAAGAGACCCAGTACTTC.

This clone appeared a single time. J is TRBJ1-3 and V is TRBV2; 8 bases line up with TRBD1. Trimming cost V 6 bases and J 4 bases; bases outside gene matches: 5. Germline V gene lookup returns CDR1 SNHLY and CDR2 FYNNEI. The CDR3 has 14 residues. The CDR3 DNA sequence: TGTGCCAGCAGCCCCGGACAGGGAGGAAACACCATATATTTT. Translation gives CASSPGQGGNTIYF.

The chain employs TRBV7-6 and TRBJ2-2; TRBD2 might be the D (5 bases). Germline lookup yields CDR1 SGHVS and CDR2 FNYEAQ. The CDR3 runs 13 residues. V lost 5 bases and J 4 bases, leaving 8 bases between the germline ends. CDR3 nucleotide sequence: TGTGCCAGCAGCAACGGGGTCACCGGGGAGCTGTTTTTT. Translated: CASSNGVTGELFF.

The chain links TRBV2 to TRBJ1-4, with TRBD1 as a possible D gene (6 bases). Germline V gene lookup returns CDR1 SNHLY and CDR2 FYNNEI. V was cut by 7 bases and J by 8 bases, with 11 bases left in between. The CDR3 has 12 residues. The DNA of the CDR3 is TGTGCCAGCAACAGGGTTGACGAAAAACTGTTTTTT. Amino acids: CASNRVDEKLFF.

V and J are TRBV4-1 and TRBJ1-6; D is unresolved. Germline V CDR1 and CDR2: MGHRA, YSYEKL. CDR3 length: 14 amino acids. V was cut by 2 bases and J by 4 bases, with 6 bases left in between. The CDR3 loop reads CASSQRSYNSPLHF. CDR3 in DNA: TGCGCCAGCAGCCAACGGAGTTATAATTCACCCCTCCACTTT.

The chain combines TRBV7-3 with TRBJ1-6, with a tentative D call TRBD1 (6 bases). Germline V gives CDR1 SGHTA, CDR2 FQGTGA. The CDR3 contains 14 residues. The germline V and J ends were trimmed by 3 bases and 7 bases, with 10 bases remaining between them. CDR3 sequence reads: CASSFDGGNSPLHF. The CDR3 nucleotides read TGTGCCAGCAGCTTTGATGGGGGCAATTCACCCCTCCACTTT.

This clone was recorded only once. This chain uses TRBV19 with TRBJ2-3; 10 bases are a match to TRBD2. The CDR3 covers 16 residues. With 5 bases clipped from V and 0 bases from J, the junction kept 5 bases outside the gene matches. Per germline, CDR1 LNHDA and CDR2 SQIVND (reference sequence). This CDR3 reads CASSVLAGGSTDTQYF. In DNA form, the CDR3 reads TGTGCCAGTAGTGTTTTAGCGGGGGGTAGCACAGATACGCAGTATTTT.

This clone came up a few times. CDR3 protein: CASSLMRATNEKLFF. The CDR3 coding sequence is TGTGCCAGCAGCTTAATGCGGGCAACTAATGAAAAACTGTTTTTT. The chain links TRBV7-2 to TRBJ1-4; the D is unclear. The CDR3 length is 15 residues. V lost 2 bases, J lost 0 bases, and 7 bases lay in between. Germline V lookup: CDR1 SGHTA, CDR2 FQGNSA.

This sequence joins TRBV12-5 and TRBJ2-1; TRBD2 might be the D (7 bases). The germline V gene has CDR1 LGHNT and CDR2 FRNRAP. The V gene lost 4 bases and the J gene lost 8 bases, with 15 bases spanning the gap. This CDR3 is 14 amino acids long. The CDR3 DNA reads as TGTGCTAGTGGTTCCGGGGGGCATTCAGATGAGCAGTTCTTC. Residues: CASGSGGHSDEQFF.

The chain is built from TRBV11-3 and TRBJ2-5, with 9 bases fitting TRBD2. This CDR3 has 16 residues. The ends lost 5 bases at V and 9 bases at J; junction bases unmatched: 16. Looked up from germline, CDR1 is SGHNT and CDR2 is YENEEA. The CDR3 DNA is TGTGCCAGCAGCCCTGGAGGTAGCGGGGGTGCTGTGGCCCAGTACTTC. This gives the protein CASSPGGSGGAVAQYF.

This chain joins TRBV6-5 and TRBJ2-5, with TRBD2 as a possible D gene (5 bases). The CDR3 spans 14 residues. Germline-derived CDR1 and CDR2 are MNHEY and SVGAGI. Trimming pared 0 bases from V and 5 bases from J, leaving 10 bases between. The CDR3 here is CASSYSGIRETQYF. The CDR3, as DNA: TGTGCCAGCAGTTACTCCGGGATCCGGGAGACCCAGTACTTC.

The chain recombines TRBV27 with TRBJ1-2, with D perhaps TRBD1 (5 bases). V was trimmed by 8 bases and J by 4 bases, leaving 14 bases between them. The CDR3 has 13 residues. Germline V lookup: CDR1 MNHEY, CDR2 SMNVEV (reference sequence). CDR3 residues: CASGTTRGYGYTF. CDR3 DNA sequence: TGTGCCAGCGGGACGACTAGGGGCTATGGCTACACCTTC.

The CDR3 coding sequence is TGCGCCAGCAGCTTGGCGCAGACGACGAGGGGCTACACCTTC. Translating gives CASSLAQTTRGYTF. The chain recombines TRBV5-1 with TRBJ1-2; D remains ambiguous. V gave up 0 bases and J gave up 8 bases, with 14 bases separating them. Germline loops: CDR1 SGHRS, CDR2 YFSETQ. The CDR3 sequence is 14 residues long.

The chain employs TRBV14 and TRBJ1-1; TRBD1 is a possible D gene (5 bases). The CDR3 is 15 amino acids. Trimming took 4 bases from V and 7 from J, leaving 19 bases between them. Per germline, CDR1 SGHDN and CDR2 FVKESK. CDR3 amino acids: CASSRMTSGPREAFF. The CDR3 DNA follows: TGTGCCAGCAGCCGAATGACTTCAGGGCCCCGTGAAGCTTTCTTT. Full variable domain (remainder filled in from reference TRBV14 and TRBJ1-1): EAGVTQFPSHSVIEKGQTVTLRCDPISGHDNLYWYRRVMGKEIKFLLHFVKESKQDESGMPNNRFLAERTGGTYSTLKVQPAELEDSGVYFCASSRMTSGPREAFFGQGTRLTVV.

V is TRBV5-1 and J is TRBJ1-2; 10 bases match TRBD1. CDR1 and CDR2 from the germline V gene are SGHRS and YFSETQ. The CDR3 length is 15 residues. V dropped 3 bases and J dropped 10; count of bases not matched to a gene: 12. The CDR3: CASSSIPGTGVAYTF. The CDR3 bases are TGCGCCAGCAGCTCTATTCCCGGGACAGGGGTAGCCTACACCTTC. The variable domain in full, with the rest retrieved from reference TRBV5-1 and TRBJ1-2, is KAGVTQTPRYLIKTRGQQVTLSCSPISGHRSVSWYQQTPGQGLQFLFEYFSETQRNKGNFPGRFSGRQFSNSRSEMNVSTLELGDSALYLCASSSIPGTGVAYTFGSGTRLTVV.

This rearrangement joins TRBV2 to TRBJ1-1; 8 positions agree with TRBD1. Germline trimming cut 5 bases from V and 0 bases from J; bases unmatched to any gene: 5. There are 15 residues in the CDR3. The germline V gene encodes CDR1 SNHLY and CDR2 FYNNEI. This CDR3 reads CASSPNRGVNTEAFF. CDR3 DNA sequence: TGTGCCAGCAGTCCTAACAGGGGGGTGAACACTGAAGCTTTCTTT.

The chain is built from TRBV11-2 and TRBJ1-1, with D uncertain. In germline, CDR1 is SGHAT, CDR2 FQNNGV. V lost 7 bases, J lost 5 bases, and 17 bases lay in between. The CDR3 consists of 14 residues. In nucleotides, the CDR3 is TGTGCCAGCACCGGTCGGGGAAGTTTGACTGAAGCTTTCTTT. Protein product: CASTGRGSLTEAFF.

The chain uses TRBV11-2 and TRBJ1-1; 8 positions agree with TRBD1. The CDR3 consists of 14 residues. The junction had 7 bases not matched to a gene; V was cut back by 5 bases and J by 5 bases. CDR1 is SGHAT, CDR2 FQNNGV, per germline. CDR3 DNA sequence: TGTGCCAGCAGCGTCGACAGGGGTGGAACTGAAGCTTTCTTT. Residues: CASSVDRGGTEAFF. The full variable domain, rest sourced from reference TRBV11-2 and TRBJ1-1, is EAGVAQSPRYKIIEKRQSVAFWCNPISGHATLYWYQQILGQGPKLLIQFQNNGVVDDSQLPKDRFSAERLKGVDSTLKIQPAKLEDSAVYLCASSVDRGGTEAFFGQGTRLTVV.

J is TRBJ2-6 and V is TRBV7-2; maybe TRBD1 (6 bases). In germline, CDR1 is SGHTA, CDR2 FQGNSA. V was trimmed by 1 base and J by 4 bases, leaving 11 bases between them. The CDR3 extends over 16 amino acids. CDR3 amino acids: CASSLGSGAGANVLTF. DNA for the CDR3: TGTGCCAGCAGCTTAGGGTCAGGGGCCGGGGCCAACGTCCTGACTTTC.

This clone came up once. This chain joins TRBV6-6 and TRBJ1-2, with 8 bases matching TRBD1. This CDR3 has 13 residues. CDR1 and CDR2 (germline): MNHNY, SVGAGI (reference sequence). J lost 2 bases, V lost 7 bases, and 3 bases had no gene match. The CDR3 DNA follows: TGTGCCAGCACCGGACAGGGCAACTATGGCTACACCTTC. This gives the protein CASTGQGNYGYTF.

The V call is TRBV19, the J call TRBJ2-2; no clear D. This CDR3 contains 12 residues. The germline V gene encodes CDR1 LNHDA and CDR2 SQIVND (reference sequence). Deletions cut 6 bases from V and 7 bases from J, with 9 bases between. In nucleotides, the CDR3 is TGTGCCAGTAGCCGAATTAGCGGGGAGCTGTTTTTT. Amino acids: CASSRISGELFF.